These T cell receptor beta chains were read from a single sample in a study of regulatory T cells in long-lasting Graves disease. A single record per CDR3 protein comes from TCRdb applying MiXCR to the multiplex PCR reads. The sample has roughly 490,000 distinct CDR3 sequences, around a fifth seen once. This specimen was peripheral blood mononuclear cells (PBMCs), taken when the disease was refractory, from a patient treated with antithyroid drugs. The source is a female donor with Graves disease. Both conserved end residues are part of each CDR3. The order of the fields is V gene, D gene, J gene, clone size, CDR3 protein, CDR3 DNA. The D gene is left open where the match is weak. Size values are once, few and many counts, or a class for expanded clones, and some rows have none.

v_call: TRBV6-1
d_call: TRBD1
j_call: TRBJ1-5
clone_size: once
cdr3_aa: CASSVQGSHQPQHF
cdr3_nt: TGTGCCAGCAGTGTACAGGGGTCACATCAGCCCCAGCATTTT

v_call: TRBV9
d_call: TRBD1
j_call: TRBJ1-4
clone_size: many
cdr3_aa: CASSVQGQGDGKLFF
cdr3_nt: TGTGCCAGCAGCGTCCAGGGACAGGGGGATGGAAAACTGTTTTTT

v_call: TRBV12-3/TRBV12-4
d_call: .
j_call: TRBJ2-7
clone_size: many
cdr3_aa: CASTPTGHYEQYF
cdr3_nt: TGTGCCAGCACCCCGACCGGACACTACGAGCAGTACTTC

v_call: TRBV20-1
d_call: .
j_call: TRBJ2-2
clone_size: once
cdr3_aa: CSPAGALRLSIMNTGELFF
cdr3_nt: TGCAGCCCAGCAGGGGCCCTTAGACTCTCGATTATGAACACCGGGGAGCTGTTTTTT

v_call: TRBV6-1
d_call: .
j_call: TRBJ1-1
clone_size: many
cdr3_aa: CASSRGSSEAFF
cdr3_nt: TGTGCCAGCAGTAGGGGGTCAAGTGAAGCTTTCTTT

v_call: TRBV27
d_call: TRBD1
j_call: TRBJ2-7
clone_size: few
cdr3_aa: CASSLIPFRDRGAYEQYF
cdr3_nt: TGTGCCAGCAGTCTTATTCCCTTCCGGGACAGGGGGGCCTACGAGCAGTACTTC

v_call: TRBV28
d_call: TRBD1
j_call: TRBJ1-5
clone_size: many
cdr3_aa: CASSLRGGAGGIGQPQHF
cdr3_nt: TGTGCCAGCAGTTTGAGGGGTGGTGCAGGGGGCATCGGTCAGCCCCAGCATTTT

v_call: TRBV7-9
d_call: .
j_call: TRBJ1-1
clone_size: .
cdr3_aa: CASSREGDTEAFF
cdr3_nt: TGTGCCAGCAGCCGGGAGGGGGACACTGAAGCTTTCTTT

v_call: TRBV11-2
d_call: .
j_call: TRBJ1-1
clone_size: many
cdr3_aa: CASKVRGGTLPSGDTEAFF
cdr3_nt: TGTGCCAGCAAGGTGAGAGGAGGGACTTTACCCTCGGGGGACACTGAAGCTTTCTTT

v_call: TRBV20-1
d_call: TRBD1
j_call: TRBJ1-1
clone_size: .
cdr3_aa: CSAIPGGLNTEAFF
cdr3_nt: TGCAGTGCTATCCCAGGGGGCTTGAACACTGAAGCTTTCTTT

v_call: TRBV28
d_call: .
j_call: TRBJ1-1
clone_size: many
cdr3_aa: CASRSGALENTEAFF
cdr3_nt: TGTGCCAGCAGAAGCGGGGCTCTCGAGAACACTGAAGCTTTCTTT

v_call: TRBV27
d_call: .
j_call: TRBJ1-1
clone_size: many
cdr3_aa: CASSFGGPNTEAFF
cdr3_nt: TGTGCCAGCAGTTTTGGGGGGCCGAACACTGAAGCTTTCTTT